The 20 T cell receptor beta chains below come from one sample, sequenced in a study of monozygotic twins with inflammatory bowel disease. With the 5' RACE reads reprocessed, TCRdb shows one record per CDR3 protein and no DNA. The repertoire table contains over 200,000 distinct CDR3 sequences. Sequencing was done on a sample of blood. These receptor sequences come from a human donor with ulcerative colitis or Crohn's disease, or a healthy co-twin of an affected twin (not recorded which).

The chain uses TRBV29-1 and TRBJ2-2; with no DNA, the TCRdb D assignment of TRBD2 cannot be verified. Germline loops: CDR1 SQVTM, CDR2 ANQGSEA. CDR3 length equals 15 residues. This CDR3 reads CSARTGVSSAGELFF.

The V and J genes are TRBV28 and TRBJ1-2; TCRdb names TRBD1, which stays unverified in the absence of DNA. The length of the CDR3 is 13 residues. Germline-derived CDR1 and CDR2 are MDHEN and SYDVKM. CDR3 loop: CASEAPLRGGYTF.

V usage is TRBV12-3 or TRBV12-4 and J usage is TRBJ1-4. The CDR3 runs 12 residues. The CDR3 sequence is CASCKETEKLFF.

V and J are TRBV20-1 and TRBJ2-3; absent DNA, TCRdb's TRBD2 call cannot be checked. CDR1 is DFQATT and CDR2 is SNEGSKA in the germline V gene (reference sequence). This CDR3 region has 14 residues. The CDR3 region is CSARGGEIGDTQYF.

The rearrangement joins TRBV6-5 to TRBJ1-1. Germline CDR1 reads MNHEY; CDR2 reads SVGAGI. CDR3 length equals 15 residues. The CDR3 loop reads CASSYSRQMNTEAFF.

V gene TRBV4-2 combines with J gene TRBJ2-2; the TCRdb D gene call, TRBD1, has no DNA to confirm it. Germline-derived CDR1 and CDR2 are LGHNA and YNFKEQ. The CDR3 runs to 13 residues. CDR3 sequence: CASSQGQGGELFF.

The chain carries TRBV19 and TRBJ2-3; TCRdb's D call of TRBD2 is untestable without DNA. Germline loops: CDR1 LNHDA, CDR2 SQIVND (reference sequence). CDR3 length: 14 residues. CDR3 protein: CATKGTSHTDTQYF.

J is TRBJ1-5 and V is TRBV4-1; lacking DNA, the TRBD1 call made by TCRdb goes unchecked. Germline CDR1 MGHRA, CDR2 YSYEKL. This CDR3 is 15 amino acids long. CDR3 protein: CASSQGGWGPQPQHF.

The chain joins TRBV5-1 to TRBJ2-1; TCRdb lists TRBD1, though no DNA is available to test this call. Germline V gene data show CDR1 as SGHRS and CDR2 as YFSETQ. The length of the CDR3 is 11 residues. CDR3: CASSTGNEQFF.

J is TRBJ2-1 and V is TRBV5-1; TCRdb returns TRBD1, unconfirmable since there is no DNA. Per germline, CDR1 SGHRS and CDR2 YFSETQ. This CDR3 region has 14 residues. This CDR3 reads CASSFGTSVNEQFF.

The rearrangement joins TRBV4-1 to TRBJ2-5; TCRdb's assignment of TRBD2 cannot be checked, as there is no DNA. The CDR3 is 16 residues long. In germline, CDR1 is MGHRA, CDR2 YSYEKL. The CDR3 protein is CASSPPLGSLRETQYF.

The chain recombines TRBV27 with TRBJ2-1; TCRdb picks TRBD1, but there is no DNA to check that call. Germline-derived CDR1 and CDR2 are MNHEY and SMNVEV (reference sequence). This CDR3 region has 13 residues. CDR3: CASSLDRANEQFF.

The chain uses TRBV9 and TRBJ1-2; with no DNA, the TCRdb D assignment of TRBD1 cannot be verified. The CDR3 is made up of 14 amino acids. In germline, CDR1 is SGDLS, CDR2 YYNGEE. CDR3 sequence: CASSPQIGGSGYTF.

The V gene is TRBV7-2, the J gene TRBJ1-5. The CDR3 length is 11 residues. CDR1 is SGHTA, CDR2 FQGNSA, per germline. The CDR3 spells CASSLDSFQHF.

The genes are TRBV13 and TRBJ2-2; TCRdb's D gene call, TRBD2, goes unchecked for lack of DNA. The CDR3 is made up of 12 amino acids. Germline CDR1 and CDR2: PRHDT and FYEKMQ (reference sequence). The CDR3 spells CASSLEGGELFF.

The chain uses TRBV20-1 and TRBJ2-7; TCRdb proposes TRBD1, but this gene call is untestable without DNA. Germline V CDR1 and CDR2: DFQATT, SNEGSKA (reference sequence). The CDR3 covers 13 residues. This CDR3 is CSARRTGTYEQYF.

This chain's CDR3 is CASSLAKTGYGYTF. The V call is TRBV27, the J call TRBJ1-2; as DNA is missing, the TRBD1 call by TCRdb cannot be tested. Germline V CDR1 and CDR2: MNHEY, SMNVEV (reference sequence). This CDR3 comprises 14 residues.

The chain employs TRBV20-1 and TRBJ2-1; the D call from TCRdb, TRBD2, cannot be confirmed without DNA. Per the germline V gene, CDR1 is DFQATT and CDR2 is SNEGSKA (reference sequence). The length of the CDR3 is 15 residues. The CDR3 sequence: CSARSGASSYNEQFF.

The genes are TRBV6-5 and TRBJ1-2; there is no DNA to check the TCRdb D call of TRBD1. The CDR3 runs 18 residues. Looked up from germline, CDR1 is MNHEY and CDR2 is SVGAGI. CDR3 in amino acids: CASSYGVRGIPSYYGYTF.

This chain joins TRBV7-9 and TRBJ2-7. Germline V lookup: CDR1 SEHNR, CDR2 FQNEAQ (reference sequence). This CDR3 has 13 residues. This CDR3 is CASSLRETHEQYF.